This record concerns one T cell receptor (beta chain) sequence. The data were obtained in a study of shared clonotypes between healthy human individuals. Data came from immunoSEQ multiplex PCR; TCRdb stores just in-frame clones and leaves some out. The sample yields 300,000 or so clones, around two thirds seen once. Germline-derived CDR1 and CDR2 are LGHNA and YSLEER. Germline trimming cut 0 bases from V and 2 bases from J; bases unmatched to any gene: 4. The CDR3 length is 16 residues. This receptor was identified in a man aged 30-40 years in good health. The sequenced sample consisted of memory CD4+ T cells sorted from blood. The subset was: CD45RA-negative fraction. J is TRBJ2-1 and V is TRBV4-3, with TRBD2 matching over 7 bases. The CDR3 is CASSQDLGGTYNEQFF. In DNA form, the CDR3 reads TGCGCCAGCAGCCAAGATTTGGGGGGGACCTACAATGAGCAGTTCTTC.